The 11 T cell receptor beta chains reported below all come from one sample, sequenced in a study of glioma-infiltrating T cells after dendritic cell vaccination. The repertoire was sequenced with immunoSEQ multiplex PCR; TCRdb's copy has only in-frame clones and lacks some. The table shows 45,000 to 50,000 clones, with over 75% occurring only once. Sequenced here: blood, sampled before dendritic cell vaccination. The receptors were gathered from a human donor with glioblastoma.

The chain couples TRBV14 to TRBJ2-3; 11 bases agree with TRBD2. With 4 bases clipped from V and 4 bases from J, the junction kept 4 bases outside the gene matches. The CDR3 has 15 residues. The germline gives CDR1 SGHDN, CDR2 FVKESK. The CDR3 DNA is TGTGCCAGCAGCCTGACTAGCGGGATGTCAGATACGCAGTATTTT. Protein product: CASSLTSGMSDTQYF.

The J gene is TRBJ1-3, the V gene TRBV7-9, with D possibly matching TRBD1 (5 bases). The CDR3 is made up of 15 amino acids. Germline CDR1 is SEHNR and CDR2 is FQNEAQ (reference sequence). Trimming took 0 bases from V and 3 from J, leaving 9 bases between them. CDR3 protein: CASSLARGNGNTIYF. The CDR3 DNA is TGTGCCAGCAGCTTAGCGCGGGGGAATGGAAACACCATATATTTT. Supplemented by reference TRBV7-9 and TRBJ1-3, the full variable domain reads DTGVSQNPRHKITKRGQNVTFRCDPISEHNRLYWYRQTLGQGPEFLTYFQNEAQLEKSRLLSDRFSAERPKGSFSTLEIQRTEQGDSAMYLCASSLARGNGNTIYFGEGSWLTVV.

The rearrangement joins TRBV7-9 to TRBJ1-2; tentatively, D is TRBD1 (5 bases). The V end lost 7 bases, the J end lost 2 bases, and 17 bases lay between the germline ends. Germline lookup yields CDR1 SEHNR and CDR2 FQNEAQ (reference sequence). CDR3 length equals 15 residues. The CDR3 nucleotides read TGTGCCAGCACCGTGGTTTGGGGGGACAACTATGGCTACACCTTC. It specifies CASTVVWGDNYGYTF.

This chain connects TRBV5-1 to TRBJ2-1; TRBD2 aligns across 9 bases. CDR1 SGHRS and CDR2 YFSETQ come from the germline V gene. The CDR3 sequence is 17 residues long. With V trimmed by 4 bases and J by 5 bases, 13 bases remained unmatched. CDR3 amino acids: CASSRTFSGGQNNEQFF. CDR3 DNA sequence: TGCGCCAGCAGCCGCACATTTAGCGGGGGACAAAACAATGAGCAGTTCTTC.

The J gene is TRBJ2-3, the V gene TRBV6-5; no definite D call. From germline, CDR1 is MNHEY and CDR2 SVGAGI. The CDR3 is 13 residues long. Trimming stripped 5 bases from V and 1 base from J, with 7 bases between. In DNA, the CDR3 is TGTGCCAGCAGTGCGCGCGGCACAGATACGCAGTATTTT. Protein product: CASSARGTDTQYF.

This chain links TRBV6-1 with TRBJ2-7, with 7 positions matching TRBD2. The CDR3 has 13 amino acids. CDR1 and CDR2 from the germline V gene are MNHNS and SASEGT. The V segment lost 6 bases and the J segment 2 bases; nucleotides outside the gene matches: 4. The CDR3 coding sequence is TGTGCCAGCAGGAGCGGGACGGCCTACGAGCAGTACTTC. It codes for CASRSGTAYEQYF.

The chain combines TRBV30 with TRBJ2-6; possible D gene TRBD1, 5 bases. V dropped 3 bases and J dropped 0 bases, with 9 bases sitting between them. This CDR3 is built from 15 residues. Germline V gene sequence: CDR1 GTSNPN, CDR2 SVGIG (reference sequence). The CDR3 here is CAWRRQSSGANVLTF. The CDR3 bases are TGTGCCTGGAGACGACAGTCCTCTGGGGCCAACGTCCTGACTTTC.

The chain employs TRBV27 and TRBJ1-2, with 7 bases fitting TRBD1. The germline V gene has CDR1 MNHEY and CDR2 SMNVEV (reference sequence). The V and J ends lost 1 base and 7 bases, in that order; junction bases with no gene match: 6. The CDR3 runs to 14 residues. Here the CDR3 DNA reads TGTGCCAGCAGTTTATTAGAGGGGGCCGGTGGCTACACCTTC. Its protein product is CASSLLEGAGGYTF.

The chain uses TRBV5-4 and TRBJ2-7, with TRBD2 matching over 7 bases. This CDR3 region has 15 residues. Germline V gene lookup returns CDR1 SGHNT and CDR2 YYREEE (reference sequence). With V trimmed by 2 bases and J by 4 bases, 9 bases remained unmatched. The CDR3, as DNA: TGTGCCAGCAGCTTTCCCGCGGGGGATCGGTACGAGCAGTACTTC. It specifies CASSFPAGDRYEQYF.

This chain uses TRBV30 with TRBJ2-3; perhaps TRBD2 as D (6 bases). Germline V CDR1 and CDR2: GTSNPN, SVGIG (reference sequence). V lost 0 bases and J 0 bases, leaving 16 bases between the germline ends. This CDR3 comprises 17 residues. CDR3 coding DNA: TGTGCCTGGAGTGTGTATCGCGGGACTCAAAGCACAGATACGCAGTATTTT. Its translation is CAWSVYRGTQSTDTQYF.

This clone was counted a single time. The V call is TRBV5-4, the J call TRBJ2-7, with 7 bases that match TRBD2. Germline assignment: CDR1 SGHNT and CDR2 YYREEE (reference sequence). This CDR3 region has 16 residues. V gave up 5 bases and J gave up 4 bases; unmatched junction bases: 15. In nucleotides, the CDR3 is TGTGCCAGCAGTGGGGGGGTCGGGACGGCCCGGTACGAGCAGTACTTC. Protein: CASSGGVGTARYEQYF.